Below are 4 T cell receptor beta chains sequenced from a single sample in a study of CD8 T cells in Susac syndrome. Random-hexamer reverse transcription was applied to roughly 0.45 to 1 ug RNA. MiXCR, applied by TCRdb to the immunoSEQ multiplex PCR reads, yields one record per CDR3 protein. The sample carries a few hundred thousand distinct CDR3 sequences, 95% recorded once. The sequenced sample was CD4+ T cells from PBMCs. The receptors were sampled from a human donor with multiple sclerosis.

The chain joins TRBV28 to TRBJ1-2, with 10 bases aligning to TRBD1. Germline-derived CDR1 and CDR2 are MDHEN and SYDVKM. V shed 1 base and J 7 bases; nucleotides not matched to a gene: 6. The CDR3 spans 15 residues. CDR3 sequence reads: CASSLSADRGFGYTF. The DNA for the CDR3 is TGTGCCAGCAGTTTATCGGCGGACAGGGGGTTTGGCTACACCTTC.

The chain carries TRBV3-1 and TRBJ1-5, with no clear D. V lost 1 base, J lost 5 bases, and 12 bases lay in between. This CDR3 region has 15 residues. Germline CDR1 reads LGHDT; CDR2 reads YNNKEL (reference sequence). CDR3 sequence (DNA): TGTGCCAGCAGCCAAGGCTCTGCGGATTATCAGCCCCAGCATTTT. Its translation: CASSQGSADYQPQHF.

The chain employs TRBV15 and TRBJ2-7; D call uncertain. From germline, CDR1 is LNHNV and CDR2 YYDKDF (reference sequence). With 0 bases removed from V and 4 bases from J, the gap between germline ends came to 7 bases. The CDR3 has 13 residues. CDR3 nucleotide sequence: TGTGCCACCAGCAGAGACCTTGTTTACGAGCAGTACTTC. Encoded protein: CATSRDLVYEQYF.

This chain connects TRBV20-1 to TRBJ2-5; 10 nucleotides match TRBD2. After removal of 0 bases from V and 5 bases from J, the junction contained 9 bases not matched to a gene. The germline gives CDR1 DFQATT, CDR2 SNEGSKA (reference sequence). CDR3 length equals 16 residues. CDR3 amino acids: CSARDFKRGGVETQYF. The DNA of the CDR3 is TGCAGTGCTAGAGATTTCAAGCGGGGGGGCGTGGAGACCCAGTACTTC.